This T cell receptor beta chain was captured by sequencing in a study of T cells of healthy individuals. TCRdb redid the calling of the 5' RACE reads with MiXCR, one entry per CDR3 protein. Of 60,000 to 75,000 distinct CDR3 sequences in the sample, around 15% were seen once. The CDR3 spans 12 residues. Germline lookup yields CDR1 DFQATT and CDR2 SNEGSKA (reference sequence). With V trimmed by 1 base and J by 11 bases, 6 bases remained unmatched. In this sample, this clonotype turned up many times. J is TRBJ1-1 and V is TRBV20-1; TRBD1 agrees at 8 bases. The clonotype was recovered from a human donor in good health. The CDR3 loop is CSARGDRGDAFF. CDR3 coding DNA: TGCAGTGCTAGAGGTGACAGGGGTGATGCTTTCTTT.